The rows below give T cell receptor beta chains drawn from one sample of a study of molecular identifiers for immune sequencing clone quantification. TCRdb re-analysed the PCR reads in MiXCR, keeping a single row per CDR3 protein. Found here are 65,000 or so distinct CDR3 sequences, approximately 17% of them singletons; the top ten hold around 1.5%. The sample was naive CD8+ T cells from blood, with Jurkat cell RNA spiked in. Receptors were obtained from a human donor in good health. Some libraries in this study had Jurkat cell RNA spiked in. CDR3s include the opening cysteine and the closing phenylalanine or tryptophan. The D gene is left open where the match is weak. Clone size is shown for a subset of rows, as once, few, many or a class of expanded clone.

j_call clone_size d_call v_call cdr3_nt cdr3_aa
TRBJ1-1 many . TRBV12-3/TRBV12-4 TGTGCCAGCAGTCCAGGGCTTTCCACTGAAGCTTTCTTT CASSPGLSTEAFF
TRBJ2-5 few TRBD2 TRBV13 TGTGCCAGCAGCTTAAATGGCGGGAGCCAAGAGACCCAGTACTTC CASSLNGGSQETQYF
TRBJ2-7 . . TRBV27 TGTGCCAGCAGTTTATCCCAGGTCCACGAGCAGTACTTC CASSLSQVHEQYF
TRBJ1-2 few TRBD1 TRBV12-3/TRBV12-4 TGTGCCAGCACTTTTAGTCCCACCCAGGGGGCGTATGGCTACACCTTC CASTFSPTQGAYGYTF
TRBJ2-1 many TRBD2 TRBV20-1 TGCAGTGCTAGAGAAGACCCGGTGGCGGGAGGCCCGAGAAATGAGCAGTTCTTC CSAREDPVAGGPRNEQFF
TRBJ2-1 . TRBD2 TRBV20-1 TGCAGTGCCCGCAACATGGGACTAGCGGCCAGGGAGGAGCAGCTCTTT CSARNMGLAAREEQLF
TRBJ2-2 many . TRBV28 TGTGCCAGCAGTTCCCGGGGGGCCGCGAACACCGGGGAGCTGTTTTTT CASSSRGAANTGELFF
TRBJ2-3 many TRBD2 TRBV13 TGTGCCAGCAGCTTCGGACTAGCGGGAGGGCCAAGCACAGATACGCAGTATTTT CASSFGLAGGPSTDTQYF
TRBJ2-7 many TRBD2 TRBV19 TGTGCCAGTAGTGTGGGGGGGGAGCAGTACTTC CASSVGGEQYF
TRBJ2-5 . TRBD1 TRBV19 TGTGCCAGTAGTCCGGTCGACAGGGGGCAAGAGACCCAGTACTTC CASSPVDRGQETQYF
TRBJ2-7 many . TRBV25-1 TGTGCCAGCAGGGGAGGCCAGGTCGGAAGTTCCTACGAGCAGTACTTC CASRGGQVGSSYEQYF
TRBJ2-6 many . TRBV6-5 TGTGCCAGCAGTTACTCGACCCCCACGGCTGGGGCCAACGTCCTGACTTTC CASSYSTPTAGANVLTF
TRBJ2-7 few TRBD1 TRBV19 TGTGCCAGCCTCGACAGGGCAAACTCCTACGAGCAGTACTTC CASLDRANSYEQYF
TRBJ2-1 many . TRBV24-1 TGTGCCACCAGTGATTTAGCGGCAAGCTCCTACAATGAGCAGTTCTTC CATSDLAASSYNEQFF
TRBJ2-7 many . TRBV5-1 TGCGCCAGCAGCATCGGGGACGGCTACGAGCAGTACTTC CASSIGDGYEQYF
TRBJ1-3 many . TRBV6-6 TGTGCCAGCAGTTACTCGGCAACAAACTCTGGAAACACCATATATTTT CASSYSATNSGNTIYF
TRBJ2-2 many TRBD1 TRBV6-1 TGTGCCAGCAGTGAATGGACAGGGCCCGGGGAGCTGTTTTTT CASSEWTGPGELFF
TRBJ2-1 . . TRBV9 TGTGCCAGCAGCATAGGTACTCGAAATGAGCAGTTCTTC CASSIGTRNEQFF
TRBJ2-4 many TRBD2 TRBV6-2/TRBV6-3 TGTGCCAGCAGTCAGCTAGCGGAGGTAGCCAAAAACATTCAGTACTTC CASSQLAEVAKNIQYF
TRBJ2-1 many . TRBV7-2 TGTGCCAGCAGCCCTATTCTGGAGGGCCACTGGGGAGGCAATGAGCAGTTCTTC CASSPILEGHWGGNEQFF